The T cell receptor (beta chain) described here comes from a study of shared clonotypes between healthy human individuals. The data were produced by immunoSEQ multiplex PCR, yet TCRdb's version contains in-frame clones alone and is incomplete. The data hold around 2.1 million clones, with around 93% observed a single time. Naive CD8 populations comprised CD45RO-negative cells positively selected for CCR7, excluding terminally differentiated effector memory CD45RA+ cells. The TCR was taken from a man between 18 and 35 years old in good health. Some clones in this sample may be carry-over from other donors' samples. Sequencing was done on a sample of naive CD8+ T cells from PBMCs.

The CDR3 nucleotides are TGTGCCACCAGCAGAGAAAGTCCCCTAGCCAAAAACATTCAGTACTTC. Translation gives CATSRESPLAKNIQYF. V and J are TRBV15 and TRBJ2-4; D unresolved. V was trimmed by 0 bases and J by 0 bases, leaving 9 bases between them. Germline V gives CDR1 LNHNV, CDR2 YYDKDF (reference sequence). CDR3 size: 16 residues.